The 18 T cell receptor beta chains listed next were all sequenced from one sample in a study of long-term antiretroviral therapy in people with HIV. At the survey level, the v3.0 immunoSEQ assay was run. The assay was immunoSEQ multiplex PCR, and TCRdb's table has in-frame clones only and misses some. The data hold tens of thousands of clones, with approximately 84% observed a single time. The input for sequencing was unsorted PBMCs, taken just over 2.7 years before starting antiretroviral therapy. These TCRs come from a woman in her 30s with HIV.

CDR3 nucleotide sequence: TGTGCCTGGAGTACGGGGGGGACGAATACGCAGTATTTT. It encodes CAWSTGGTNTQYF. The rearrangement uses TRBV30 and TRBJ2-3; 8 bases map to TRBD2. CDR1 and CDR2 from the germline V gene are GTSNPN and SVGIG (reference sequence). V lost 2 bases, J lost 7 bases, and 5 bases stayed unmatched. The CDR3 contains 13 residues.

This clone appeared a single time. This chain connects TRBV6-5 to TRBJ1-3, with D hard to call. CDR1 is MNHEY, CDR2 SVGAGI, per germline. The CDR3 loop spans 12 amino acids. V lost 10 bases and J 2 bases, leaving 9 bases between the germline ends. CDR3 amino acids: CATGEAGNTIYF. CDR3 bases: TGTGCCACCGGGGAAGCTGGAAACACCATATATTTT.

The chain employs TRBV27 and TRBJ2-2; D ambiguous. The V gene lost 6 bases and the J gene lost 9 bases, with 20 bases spanning the gap. Germline V lookup: CDR1 MNHEY, CDR2 SMNVEV (reference sequence). This CDR3 has 15 residues. The CDR3 nucleotides read TGTGCCAGCAGCTCCTTCCAGATTCAGGTCCGGGAGCTGTTTTTT. It specifies CASSSFQIQVRELFF.

The chain couples TRBV6-5 to TRBJ2-7; 9 nucleotides agree with TRBD1. The germline CDR1 and CDR2 sequences are MNHEY and SVGAGI. There are 14 residues in the CDR3. Trimming cost V 7 bases and J 4 bases; bases outside gene matches: 8. Here the CDR3 DNA reads TGTGCCAGCAACCGGGACAGGGATGGTTACGAGCAGTACTTC. Amino acid sequence: CASNRDRDGYEQYF.

The chain has TRBV5-1 and TRBJ2-7, with TRBD1 matching over 8 bases. The germline V gene has CDR1 SGHRS and CDR2 YFSETQ. V trimming: 3 bases; J trimming: 6 bases; junction bases outside the gene matches: 2. CDR3 size: 12 residues. This chain's CDR3 is CASSSQGAEQYF. The CDR3 bases are TGCGCCAGCAGCTCGCAGGGGGCCGAGCAGTACTTC.

The gene calls are TRBV21-1 and TRBJ1-3; TRBD1, as called in the table, went unchecked against the DNA. TRBV21-1 is flagged as a pseudogene. The CDR3 has 17 residues. For the CDR3, the DNA is TGTGCCAGCAGCAAGCAGAAGACAGGGCCCTTTCGAAACACCATATATTTT. Its protein product is CASSKQKTGPFRNTIYF.

V gene TRBV10-3 combines with J gene TRBJ2-7; TRBD2 matches at 12 bases. The J call may be mistaken, given a closer DNA end match to TRBJ2-5. This CDR3 is built from 15 residues. In germline, CDR1 is ENHRY, CDR2 SYGVKD. For the CDR3, the DNA is TGTGCCATCAGAGACACTAGCGGGGGGCGAGAGACCCAGTACTTC. This encodes CAIRDTSGGRETQYF.

The V and J genes are TRBV5-6 and TRBJ1-5; possible D gene TRBD1, 5 bases. Germline loops: CDR1 SGHDT, CDR2 YYEEEE. This CDR3 has 14 residues. V gave up 0 bases and J gave up 7 bases, with 11 bases separating them. The CDR3 bases are TGTGCCAGCAGCTTGGACGGGGCTGGACAGCCCCAGCATTTT. This sequence encodes CASSLDGAGQPQHF.

V usage is TRBV27 and J usage is TRBJ1-1, with a tentative D call TRBD1 (6 bases). In germline, CDR1 is MNHEY, CDR2 SMNVEV (reference sequence). Trimming cost V 5 bases and J 2 bases, with 12 bases left between them. CDR3 size: 14 residues. The CDR3 DNA is TGTGCCAGCAGTCCTGCAGGGGTAAACACTGAAGCTTTCTTT. This translates into CASSPAGVNTEAFF.

For the CDR3, the DNA is TGCGCCAGCAGCTTGTTACAGGTTAACACTGAAGCTTTCTTT. This encodes CASSLLQVNTEAFF. The V call is TRBV5-1, the J call TRBJ1-1, with D possibly being TRBD1 (5 bases). The CDR3 covers 14 residues. Trimming took off 1 base at V and 2 bases at J, with 9 bases between the two ends. Looked up from germline, CDR1 is SGHRS and CDR2 is YFSETQ.

The rearrangement uses TRBV10-2 and TRBJ2-7; the D gene is possibly TRBD2 (5 bases). V was trimmed by 6 bases and J by 3 bases, leaving 12 bases between them. CDR3 size: 13 residues. CDR1 is WSHSY, CDR2 SAAADI, per germline. The CDR3 here is CASSPRTDYEQYV. The CDR3 DNA reads TGCGCCAGCAGCCCAAGGACTGACTACGAGCAGTACGTC.

This clone was recorded once. The chain has TRBV28 and TRBJ1-2, with TRBD1 as a possible D gene (6 bases). V was trimmed by 6 bases and J by 8 bases, leaving 19 bases between them. Germline CDR1 and CDR2: MDHEN and SYDVKM. This CDR3 region has 14 residues. The CDR3 loop is CASRPPLTGNGYTF. The CDR3, as DNA: TGTGCCAGCAGGCCCCCCTTAACAGGGAACGGCTACACCTTC.

The V gene is TRBV7-8, the J gene TRBJ1-3; D is unresolved. Germline V CDR1 and CDR2: SGHVS, FQNEAQ. Trimming pared 7 bases from V and 3 bases from J, leaving 4 bases between. This CDR3 is built from 11 residues. The CDR3 sequence: CASKGGNTIYF. The CDR3, as DNA: TGTGCCAGCAAAGGTGGAAACACCATATATTTT.

This rearrangement joins TRBV19 to TRBJ1-1; D gene ambiguous. Trimming took 6 bases from V and 4 from J, leaving 12 bases between them. The CDR3 extends over 13 amino acids. CDR1 is LNHDA, CDR2 SQIVND, per germline (reference sequence). The CDR3 sequence is CASSPRTLTEAFF. CDR3 in DNA: TGTGCCAGTAGCCCGAGGACCCTCACTGAAGCTTTCTTT.

The chain employs TRBV14 and TRBJ1-1; 7 bases are a match to TRBD1. CDR3 size: 13 residues. With V trimmed by 2 bases and J by 9 bases, 6 bases remained unmatched. The germline V gene encodes CDR1 SGHDN and CDR2 FVKESK. CDR3 sequence reads: CASSQTNRGKAFF. The CDR3 nucleotides are TGTGCCAGCAGCCAAACCAACAGGGGAAAAGCTTTCTTT.

This clone was recorded a few times. The J gene is TRBJ1-6, the V gene TRBV6-1, with D possibly TRBD1 on 6 matching bases. Trimming took 6 bases from V and 10 from J, leaving 13 bases between them. CDR3 size: 13 residues. Looked up from germline, CDR1 is MNHNS and CDR2 is SASEGT. The CDR3 region has the DNA TGTGCCAGCAGGCCAGGGGTACCCTCACCCCTCCACTTT. This sequence encodes CASRPGVPSPLHF.

The chain has TRBV7-3 and TRBJ1-3; D is undetermined. V lost 5 bases and J 4 bases, leaving 9 bases between the germline ends. The CDR3 has 13 amino acids. Germline V gene sequence: CDR1 SGHTA, CDR2 FQGTGA. CDR3 sequence (DNA): TGTGCCAGCAGCCCTGACGGGGGAAACACCATATATTTT. It specifies CASSPDGGNTIYF.

The chain recombines TRBV6-4 with TRBJ2-5; TRBD2 is a possible D gene (5 bases). The germline V gene has CDR1 MRHNA and CDR2 SNTAGT. Trimming left V 6 bases short and J 2 bases short, with 13 bases between. This CDR3 has 14 residues. CDR3 region: CASSVGSQQETQYF. In DNA, the CDR3 is TGTGCCAGCAGCGTGGGGAGCCAGCAAGAGACCCAGTACTTC.